This passage covers 30 T cell receptor beta chains from one sample sequenced in a study of identifying expanded T cells in peripheral blood. Profiling relied on immunoSEQ multiplex PCR, and the TCRdb table lists in-frame clones only, not all of them. The data show some 120,000 clones, 84% seen once. Sequencing was done on a sample of blood. All receptors derive from a person aged 18 to 75 in good health.

The chain couples TRBV18 to TRBJ1-1; D is unresolved. There are 15 residues in the CDR3. Germline V gene lookup returns CDR1 KGHSH and CDR2 LQKENI. Trimming left V 6 bases short and J 5 bases short, with 19 bases between. Here the CDR3 reads CASSPKGGVQTEAFF. CDR3 in DNA: TGTGCCAGCTCCCCTAAGGGTGGGGTTCAGACTGAAGCTTTCTTT.

V usage is TRBV7-9 and J usage is TRBJ1-1; D perhaps matches TRBD1 (5 bases). This CDR3 is built from 15 residues. Germline CDR1 SEHNR, CDR2 FQNEAQ (reference sequence). The V gene lost 4 bases and the J gene lost 4 bases, with 16 bases spanning the gap. The CDR3 DNA reads TGTGCCAGCAGCTCGCAGGGACTCCGGGGCACTGAAGCTTTCTTT. Residues: CASSSQGLRGTEAFF.

The chain uses TRBV19 and TRBJ1-2; 10 bases line up with TRBD1. Germline CDR1 LNHDA, CDR2 SQIVND (reference sequence). V lost 4 bases to trimming and J lost 3 bases; unmatched junction nucleotides: 8. The CDR3 spans 16 residues. The CDR3 DNA reads as TGTGCCAGTAGTAGAGGTGGGACAGGGGAGCACTATGGCTACACCTTC. It specifies CASSRGGTGEHYGYTF.

This chain connects TRBV6-5 to TRBJ1-5, with 7 bases fitting TRBD1. J was trimmed by 10 bases and V by 0 bases; bases with no gene match: 9. This CDR3 has 15 amino acids. Germline V gene data show CDR1 as MNHEY and CDR2 as SVGAGI. In nucleotides, the CDR3 is TGTGCCAGCAGTTACTCCCAGACAGGGACGTTTCCCCAGCATTTT. This codes for CASSYSQTGTFPQHF.

The chain employs TRBV12-5 and TRBJ1-5; TRBD1 is a possible D gene (5 bases). Trimming stripped 5 bases from V and 6 bases from J, with 11 bases between. Looked up from germline, CDR1 is LGHNT and CDR2 is FRNRAP. This CDR3 spans 13 amino acids. The CDR3 DNA is TGTGCTAGTGGTCAGGGATCCGGTCAGCCCCAGCATTTT. This gives the protein CASGQGSGQPQHF.

The chain is built from TRBV7-9 and TRBJ2-2; TRBD1 is a possible D gene (7 bases). The germline gives CDR1 SEHNR, CDR2 FQNEAQ (reference sequence). With 5 bases removed from V and 9 bases from J, the gap between germline ends came to 19 bases. This CDR3 has 15 amino acids. For the CDR3, the DNA is TGTGCCAGCAGCCGACACCAGGGGGGAGCGAGGGAGCTGTTTTTT. Residues: CASSRHQGGARELFF.

DNA for the CDR3: TGTGCCTGGGGTCATGAGACCCAGTACTTC. Its translation: CAWGHETQYF. The gene calls are TRBV30 and TRBJ2-5; D gene ambiguous. CDR3 length: 10 residues. With 5 bases removed from V and 5 bases from J, the gap between germline ends came to 6 bases. The germline gives CDR1 GTSNPN, CDR2 SVGIG (reference sequence).

The gene calls are TRBV5-4 and TRBJ2-3; 9 bases fit TRBD2. The V gene end was trimmed by 4 bases and the J gene end by 4 bases; junction bases not matched to a gene: 10. The CDR3 totals 16 residues. Germline-derived CDR1 and CDR2 are SGHNT and YYREEE (reference sequence). CDR3 coding DNA: TGTGCCAGCAGCCCTGCCGTTAGCGGGGGTTCAGATACGCAGTATTTT. Translation gives CASSPAVSGGSDTQYF.

The chain joins TRBV6-5 to TRBJ1-2; TRBD1 matches 8 bases. After removal of 6 bases from V and 4 bases from J, the junction contained 4 bases not matched to a gene. The CDR3 has 13 residues. Germline CDR1 reads MNHEY; CDR2 reads SVGAGI. The CDR3 protein is CASSPTGGYGYTF. CDR3 bases: TGTGCCAGCAGCCCAACAGGGGGCTATGGCTACACCTTC.

The chain uses TRBV7-9 and TRBJ1-1; 7 nucleotides align to TRBD1. The CDR3 is 13 residues long. With 3 bases clipped from V and 6 bases from J, the junction kept 4 bases outside the gene matches. Germline values: CDR1 SEHNR, CDR2 FQNEAQ (reference sequence). The CDR3 loop is CASSLTGSPEAFF. CDR3 sequence (DNA): TGTGCCAGCAGCTTGACAGGGAGTCCTGAAGCTTTCTTT. Full variable domain (remainder filled in from reference TRBV7-9 and TRBJ1-1): DTGVSQNPRHKITKRGQNVTFRCDPISEHNRLYWYRQTLGQGPEFLTYFQNEAQLEKSRLLSDRFSAERPKGSFSTLEIQRTEQGDSAMYLCASSLTGSPEAFFGQGTRLTVV.

In this sample, this clone turned up a few times. This CDR3 is CASSQDPRGHGSPLHF. CDR3 sequence (DNA): TGCGCCAGCAGCCAAGATCCCAGGGGCCACGGTTCACCCCTCCACTTT. The rearrangement links TRBV4-3 to TRBJ1-6; weak D call: TRBD1 (6 bases). V lost 0 bases, J lost 9 bases, and 15 bases lay in between. CDR1 is LGHNA and CDR2 is YSLEER in the germline V gene. The CDR3 loop spans 16 amino acids.

The CDR3 bases are TGTGCCAGCAGCTTAGAAGGGTTTTGGGGCTACACCTTC. It codes for CASSLEGFWGYTF. The chain has TRBV7-2 and TRBJ1-2; D not resolved. Trimming left V 1 base short and J 8 bases short, with 11 bases between. Germline CDR1 SGHTA, CDR2 FQGNSA. The CDR3 is made up of 13 amino acids. Full variable domain (remainder filled in from reference TRBV7-2 and TRBJ1-2): GAGVSQSPSNKVTEKGKDVELRCDPISGHTALYWYRQSLGQGLEFLIYFQGNSAPDKSGLPSDRFSAERTGGSVSTLTIQRTQQEDSAVYLCASSLEGFWGYTFGSGTRLTVV.

The chain carries TRBV6-5 and TRBJ1-1; D is unclear. V dropped 2 bases and J dropped 4 bases, with 14 bases sitting between them. The germline CDR1 and CDR2 sequences are MNHEY and SVGAGI. CDR3 length: 15 amino acids. The CDR3, as DNA: TGTGCCAGCAGTTACAACCCCAACCTGTTCACTGAAGCTTTCTTT. Translating it yields CASSYNPNLFTEAFF.

This chain connects TRBV6-1 to TRBJ1-6; 7 positions match TRBD1. Germline CDR1 reads MNHNS; CDR2 reads SASEGT. The CDR3 is made up of 14 amino acids. V dropped 8 bases and J dropped 3; count of bases not matched to a gene: 4. The CDR3 is CASRTGNYNSPLHF. CDR3 in DNA: TGTGCCAGCCGGACAGGCAACTATAATTCACCCCTCCACTTT.

The chain uses TRBV5-5 and TRBJ2-3; unclear D gene. CDR3 length equals 13 residues. V lost 0 bases and J 6 bases, leaving 8 bases between the germline ends. Germline V gene data show CDR1 as SGHKS and CDR2 as YYEKEE (reference sequence). The CDR3 reads CASSLVGLDTQYF. In DNA, the CDR3 is TGTGCCAGCAGCTTGGTTGGGTTGGATACGCAGTATTTT. Looking up the rest from reference TRBV5-5 and TRBJ2-3 gives the full variable domain: DAGVTQSPTHLIKTRGQQVTLRCSPISGHKSVSWYQQVLGQGPQFIFQYYEKEERGRGNFPDRFSARQFPNYSSELNVNALLLGDSALYLCASSLVGLDTQYFGPGTRLTVL.

This chain links TRBV2 with TRBJ1-1; 7 bases are a match to TRBD1. With 6 bases clipped from V and 7 bases from J, the junction kept 14 bases outside the gene matches. This CDR3 spans 15 amino acids. CDR1 is SNHLY, CDR2 FYNNEI, per germline. The CDR3 sequence is CASRDGQVLRGEAFF. CDR3 DNA sequence: TGTGCCAGCAGGGACGGACAGGTCCTGAGGGGTGAAGCTTTCTTT.

This clone occurred once. The chain is built from TRBV10-2 and TRBJ2-5; 10 nucleotides agree with TRBD1. Germline CDR1 is WSHSY and CDR2 is SAAADI. V trimming: 3 bases; J trimming: 0 bases; junction bases outside the gene matches: 4. This CDR3 is 16 amino acids long. The CDR3 DNA reads as TGCGCCAGCAGTGACCCGGGACAGGGGTACCAAGAGACCCAGTACTTC. It codes for CASSDPGQGYQETQYF.

V usage is TRBV7-2 and J usage is TRBJ2-6, with unresolved D. This CDR3 has 18 residues. V was shortened by 1 base and J by 0 bases, with 13 bases between the two germline ends. CDR1 is SGHTA, CDR2 FQGNSA, per germline. CDR3 loop: CASSLEGRTFSGANVLTF. CDR3 nucleotides: TGTGCCAGCAGCTTAGAGGGCAGGACCTTCTCTGGGGCCAACGTCCTGACTTTC.

The chain uses TRBV9 and TRBJ2-2; 14 bases line up with TRBD2. CDR1 SGDLS and CDR2 YYNGEE come from the germline V gene. CDR3 size: 17 residues. The junction had 1 base not matched to a gene; V was cut back by 3 bases and J by 0 bases. The CDR3 bases are TGTGCCAGCAGCGGGGGACTAGCGGGAGCGAACACCGGGGAGCTGTTTTTT. Its protein product is CASSGGLAGANTGELFF.

V is TRBV4-3 and J is TRBJ2-7; tentatively, D is TRBD2 (5 bases). V shed 1 base and J shed 9 bases, with 16 bases lying between them. There are 14 residues in the CDR3. The V gene's germline CDR1 is LGHNA and CDR2 YSLEER. The CDR3 loop reads CASSQGSDAEGQYF. The CDR3 region has the DNA TGCGCCAGCAGCCAAGGTTCAGACGCAGAGGGGCAGTACTTC.

This chain uses TRBV7-8 with TRBJ1-2; no reliable D call. This CDR3 is built from 15 residues. Trimming cost V 5 bases and J 0 bases, with 13 bases left between them. Germline V gene data show CDR1 as SGHVS and CDR2 as FQNEAQ. CDR3 protein: CASSPEARSNYGYTF. The CDR3 region has the DNA TGTGCCAGCAGCCCAGAGGCCCGATCTAACTATGGCTACACCTTC.

The chain employs TRBV29-1 and TRBJ2-1; the D gene is possibly TRBD1 (5 bases). This CDR3 spans 14 amino acids. The germline V and J ends were trimmed by 5 bases and 1 base, with 12 bases remaining between them. Germline CDR1 SQVTM, CDR2 ANQGSEA. The CDR3 reads CSVIDRISYNEQFF. The CDR3 region has the DNA TGCAGCGTTATCGACAGAATTTCCTACAATGAGCAGTTCTTC.

The chain links TRBV10-3 to TRBJ1-2, with 8 bases fitting TRBD1. The CDR3 has 17 amino acids. Per the germline V gene, CDR1 is ENHRY and CDR2 is SYGVKD. V was pared by 5 bases and J by 3 bases, with 14 bases of the junction left unmatched. Here the CDR3 DNA reads TGTGCCATCAGTCGGGACAGGTTTTCGGGGGGCTACTATGGCTACACCTTC. Translating it yields CAISRDRFSGGYYGYTF.

This clone was recorded at least ten times. The chain carries TRBV27 and TRBJ1-2; 8 bases match TRBD1. The CDR3 runs to 17 residues. From germline, CDR1 is MNHEY and CDR2 SMNVEV (reference sequence). Unmatched junction bases numbered 13, after V lost 6 bases and J lost 1 base. CDR3 protein: CASRGADRAGDNYGYTF. The CDR3 bases are TGTGCCAGCAGGGGGGCGGACAGGGCTGGGGATAACTATGGCTACACCTTC.

The chain is built from TRBV11-2 and TRBJ1-4; a possible D gene is TRBD1 (6 bases). The V end was cut by 5 bases, the J end by 8 bases, with 18 bases between. The CDR3 has 15 residues. Germline V gene sequence: CDR1 SGHAT, CDR2 FQNNGV. The DNA of the CDR3 is TGTGCCAGCAGCCCCCCGGGTTCTAGGGGGGAAAAACTGTTTTTT. It specifies CASSPPGSRGEKLFF.

The rearrangement links TRBV2 to TRBJ2-2, with D possibly TRBD1 on 6 matching bases. CDR1 and CDR2 (germline): SNHLY, FYNNEI. V gave up 6 bases and J gave up 0 bases, with 11 bases separating them. CDR3 length: 15 residues. The DNA of the CDR3 is TGTGCCAGCAGAAGGGACATTTCGAACACCGGGGAGCTGTTTTTT. It translates to CASRRDISNTGELFF.

The chain is built from TRBV5-1 and TRBJ1-4, with D possibly matching TRBD1 (6 bases). Germline V gene data show CDR1 as SGHRS and CDR2 as YFSETQ. V was cut by 2 bases and J by 8 bases, with 7 bases left in between. The CDR3 contains 12 residues. In nucleotides, the CDR3 is TGCGCCAGCAGCTTACAGGGAGAAAAACTGTTTTTT. Its translation: CASSLQGEKLFF.

The chain carries TRBV5-8 and TRBJ2-7; D ambiguous. The CDR3 length is 14 residues. Germline CDR1 is SGHTS and CDR2 is YDEGEE. The V end was cut by 0 bases, the J end by 3 bases, with 10 bases between. The CDR3: CASSLVNKGYEQYF. The CDR3 DNA follows: TGTGCCAGCAGCTTGGTAAATAAGGGCTACGAGCAGTACTTC. Full variable domain (rest looked up from reference TRBV5-8 and TRBJ2-7): EAGVTQSPTHLIKTRGQQATLRCSPISGHTSVYWYQQALGLGLQFLLWYDEGEERNRGNFPPRFSGRQFPNYSSELNVNALELEDSALYLCASSLVNKGYEQYFGPGTRLTVT.

V gene TRBV5-4 combines with J gene TRBJ1-2; no reliable D call. This CDR3 is 15 amino acids long. The ends were cut back, 0 bases at V and 6 bases at J, with 15 bases in the middle. Germline V CDR1 and CDR2: SGHNT, YYREEE (reference sequence). CDR3 DNA sequence: TGTGCCAGCAGCTTGGTGACCTCTTCTCGGGATGGCTACACCTTC. This encodes CASSLVTSSRDGYTF.

Relative to its sample, this clone is medium-sized. This CDR3 reads CASSIGGNREKLFF. CDR3 DNA sequence: TGTGCCAGTAGTATAGGAGGGAACCGTGAAAAACTGTTTTTT. The chain uses TRBV19 and TRBJ1-4; no definite D call. Between the trimmed V and J ends, which lost 1 base and 7 bases, there was a span of 10 bases. CDR3 length: 14 amino acids. Germline loops: CDR1 LNHDA, CDR2 SQIVND (reference sequence).